The next 22 T cell receptor beta chains were all read from a single sample in a study of shared clonotypes between healthy human individuals. Terminally differentiated effector memory CD45RA+ cells were excluded from the naive CD8 cells, which were CD45RO-negative and positively selected for CCR7. Libraries were prepared by immunoSEQ multiplex PCR; TCRdb keeps only in-frame clonotypes and omits some of them. The sample contains under 1 million clones, 96% of which appear only once. Sequencing used naive CD8+ T cells sorted from blood. These receptors were obtained from a man between 25 and 39 years old in good health.

This clone was detected once. The chain uses TRBV9 and TRBJ1-1, with 7 positions matching TRBD1. With V trimmed by 3 bases and J by 8 bases, 7 bases remained unmatched. CDR1 is SGDLS, CDR2 YYNGEE, per germline. The CDR3 runs to 13 residues. CDR3 coding DNA: TGTGCCAGCAGCGCTAGACAGGGTGGGGAAGCTTTCTTT. Residues: CASSARQGGEAFF.

J is TRBJ2-3 and V is TRBV19; 14 nucleotides align to TRBD2. The CDR3 sequence is 17 residues long. Germline CDR1 reads LNHDA; CDR2 reads SQIVND (reference sequence). V shed 5 bases, J shed 0 bases, and the junction held 4 bases outside the gene matches. The DNA of the CDR3 is TGTGCCAGTAGTTGGACTAGCGGGAGGTCTAGCACAGATACGCAGTATTTT. Its protein product is CASSWTSGRSSTDTQYF.

A single count supports this clone. The chain links TRBV7-9 to TRBJ1-2; D possibly corresponds to TRBD1 (5 bases). The CDR3 length is 12 residues. The germline V gene has CDR1 SEHNR and CDR2 FQNEAQ (reference sequence). Trimming pared 5 bases from V and 4 bases from J, leaving 8 bases between. CDR3 in DNA: TGTGCCAGCAGCGATGACAGCTATGGCTACACCTTC. Translating gives CASSDDSYGYTF.

This chain links TRBV13 with TRBJ1-2, with 7 bases matching TRBD1. With V trimmed by 4 bases and J by 7 bases, 6 bases remained unmatched. This CDR3 region has 13 residues. CDR1 is PRHDT, CDR2 FYEKMQ, per germline (reference sequence). The CDR3 DNA sequence: TGTGCCAGCAGCTCAGGGGGACCGGGTGGCTACACCTTC. This codes for CASSSGGPGGYTF.

The chain has TRBV6-6 and TRBJ1-4; tentative D call: TRBD1 (6 bases). The V gene lost 6 bases and the J gene lost 2 bases, with 13 bases spanning the gap. The CDR3 contains 15 residues. CDR1 and CDR2 (germline): MNHNY, SVGAGI (reference sequence). The CDR3 coding sequence is TGTGCCAGCAGCCCATACAGGGCCACTAATGAAAAACTGTTTTTT. It codes for CASSPYRATNEKLFF.

This chain links TRBV15 with TRBJ2-2, with unresolved D. V was pared by 3 bases and J by 7 bases, with 12 bases between. The CDR3 consists of 14 residues. Germline V lookup: CDR1 LNHNV, CDR2 YYDKDF (reference sequence). DNA of the CDR3: TGTGCCACCAGCAGCCTCTCAGAAGACGGGGAGCTGTTTTTT. Protein sequence: CATSSLSEDGELFF.

Turning to this clone: The germline gene is not matched at one end of the junction; a read error may be the cause. This chain connects TRBV10-2 to TRBJ2-1; 13 positions match TRBD2. CDR1 is WSHSY, CDR2 SAAADI, per germline. The CDR3 is made up of 11 amino acids. The chain's CDR3 is CTSGRAGEQFF. Written as DNA, the CDR3 is TGTACTAGCGGGAGGGCCGGTGAGCAGTTCTTC.

This clone was observed a handful of times. The chain joins TRBV14 to TRBJ2-7; D is unclear. Trimming shortened V by 1 base and J by 7 bases, and 8 bases separated the two germline ends. CDR3 length: 12 residues. Germline-derived CDR1 and CDR2 are SGHDN and FVKESK. The CDR3 spells CASSQGAPEQYF. The CDR3 DNA reads as TGTGCCAGCAGCCAAGGTGCTCCGGAGCAGTACTTC.

This clone was seen just once. The chain links TRBV5-6 to TRBJ2-1; a possible D gene is TRBD2 (6 bases). V dropped 0 bases and J dropped 4 bases, with 11 bases sitting between them. This CDR3 has 15 residues. CDR1 is SGHDT and CDR2 is YYEEEE in the germline V gene. CDR3 loop: CASSLGGRSYNEQFF. CDR3 nucleotides: TGTGCCAGCAGCTTGGGAGGGAGGAGTTACAATGAGCAGTTCTTC.

A single count supports this clone. CDR3 region: CASSLRDSQETQYF. The CDR3, as DNA: TGTGCCAGTTCCCTGAGGGACAGCCAAGAGACCCAGTACTTC. This chain uses TRBV27 with TRBJ2-5; 7 nucleotides line up with TRBD1. V was clipped by 9 bases and J by 1 base; unmatched bases: 8. This CDR3 is built from 14 residues. Germline V gene sequence: CDR1 MNHEY, CDR2 SMNVEV (reference sequence).

The chain combines TRBV9 with TRBJ2-1; TRBD2 matches 7 bases. Germline-derived CDR1 and CDR2 are SGDLS and YYNGEE. J gave up 9 bases and V 5 bases, and 11 bases lay outside the gene matches. The CDR3 has 14 residues. CDR3 coding DNA: TGTGCCAGCAGGGGCGGGGCGGGAGACCGTGAGCAGTTCTTC. This gives the protein CASRGGAGDREQFF.

Written as DNA, the CDR3 is TGTGCCAGCAGCATACCGGGACATACCTACGAGCAGTACTTC. This translates into CASSIPGHTYEQYF. The chain couples TRBV7-9 to TRBJ2-7; D is possibly TRBD1 (6 bases). Trimming removed 5 bases from V and 2 bases from J, with 13 bases in between. The CDR3 spans 14 residues. Looked up from germline, CDR1 is SEHNR and CDR2 is FQNEAQ (reference sequence).

V is TRBV4-1 and J is TRBJ2-1; 8 nucleotides match TRBD2. The CDR3 covers 14 residues. The germline V gene encodes CDR1 MGHRA and CDR2 YSYEKL. The ends lost 2 bases at V and 10 bases at J; junction bases unmatched: 7. The CDR3 DNA is TGCGCCAGCAGCCAACCGGATTTAGCGGGAGAGCAGTTCTTC. This encodes CASSQPDLAGEQFF.

The rearrangement joins TRBV18 to TRBJ1-1, with 9 bases aligning to TRBD1. V lost 5 bases, J lost 0 bases, and 7 bases stayed unmatched. The CDR3 runs to 16 residues. Germline loops: CDR1 KGHSH, CDR2 LQKENI. For the CDR3, the DNA is TGTGCCAGCTCAATACCGGGACAGGGACTGAACACTGAAGCTTTCTTT. Translating it yields CASSIPGQGLNTEAFF.

The chain employs TRBV9 and TRBJ2-5; 13 bases map to TRBD2. The CDR3 sequence is 18 residues long. Germline values: CDR1 SGDLS, CDR2 YYNGEE. The V gene end was trimmed by 4 bases and the J gene end by 5 bases; junction bases not matched to a gene: 14. The CDR3 coding sequence is TGTGCCAGCAGCCAACTGGGACTAGCGGGGCCCGTAGCGGAGACCCAGTACTTC. Translated, it gives CASSQLGLAGPVAETQYF.

The CDR3 DNA sequence: TGTGCCAGCTGCTTAGCGGGTGGATCCTACGAGCAGTACTTC. Its protein product is CASCLAGGSYEQYF. This chain uses TRBV27 with TRBJ2-7, with 7 bases matching TRBD2. The V and J ends lost 8 bases and 1 base, in that order; junction bases with no gene match: 8. Germline V lookup: CDR1 MNHEY, CDR2 SMNVEV (reference sequence). The CDR3 loop spans 14 amino acids.

With respect to this clone: The same CDR3 also results from other DNA sequences found in this sample. The rearrangement joins TRBV4-1 to TRBJ2-2; D is possibly TRBD1 or TRBD2 (5 bases each). The germline gives CDR1 MGHRA, CDR2 YSYEKL. The CDR3 covers 14 residues. The V end lost 3 bases, the J end lost 0 bases, and 5 bases lay between the germline ends. In nucleotides, the CDR3 is TGCGCCAGCAGCCAGGGACCGAACACCGGGGAGCTGTTTTTT. Translated: CASSQGPNTGELFF.

This chain joins TRBV10-2 and TRBJ1-5, with a tentative D call TRBD1 (5 bases). There are 16 residues in the CDR3. The ends were cut back, 4 bases at V and 5 bases at J, with 18 bases in the middle. Per the germline V gene, CDR1 is WSHSY and CDR2 is SAAADI. The CDR3 sequence is CASSVGFSGDDQPQHF. For the CDR3, the DNA is TGCGCCAGCAGTGTAGGATTTAGCGGGGACGATCAGCCCCAGCATTTT.

The rearrangement links TRBV29-1 to TRBJ2-7, with 7 bases identical to TRBD1. The CDR3 is 13 amino acids. V lost 6 bases and J lost 3; bases outside the gene matches: 8. The germline gives CDR1 SQVTM, CDR2 ANQGSEA. In DNA form, the CDR3 reads TGCAGCGTCCTCCGGGACAGTGACTACGAGCAGTACTTC. Translated: CSVLRDSDYEQYF.

A single count supports this clone. The chain recombines TRBV7-6 with TRBJ2-1, with TRBD2 matching 11 bases. This CDR3 is 17 amino acids long. Germline V gene sequence: CDR1 SGHVS, CDR2 FNYEAQ. V lost 1 base and J lost 0; bases outside the gene matches: 2. The CDR3 loop reads CASSLVGLADSYNEQFF. CDR3 DNA sequence: TGTGCCAGCAGCTTAGTGGGACTAGCGGACTCCTACAATGAGCAGTTCTTC.

The chain has TRBV30 and TRBJ1-3; D remains ambiguous. Trimming pared 0 bases from V and 0 bases from J, leaving 12 bases between. Germline V gene sequence: CDR1 GTSNPN, CDR2 SVGIG (reference sequence). There are 16 residues in the CDR3. The CDR3 protein is CAWSVNRQISGNTIYF. The CDR3 DNA reads as TGTGCCTGGAGTGTAAACCGGCAGATCTCTGGAAACACCATATATTTT.

The chain joins TRBV4-1 to TRBJ2-3; D gene uncertain. CDR1 and CDR2 (germline): MGHRA, YSYEKL. V was shortened by 0 bases and J by 0 bases, with 22 bases between the two germline ends. This CDR3 spans 20 amino acids. CDR3 residues: CASSQEEQIEFGPSTDTQYF. DNA of the CDR3: TGCGCCAGCAGCCAAGAGGAGCAGATAGAATTCGGACCGAGCACAGATACGCAGTATTTT.